This is a list of T cell receptor beta chains from one sample in a study of T cell changes during pregnancy in multiple sclerosis. Sequenced by immunoSEQ multiplex PCR; TCRdb stores in-frame clones only, minus some. Of 100,000 or so clones listed, around 90% were seen once; the top ten hold around 3%. Sequences were derived from peripheral blood, sampled in the second trimester of pregnancy. All receptors derive from a female donor with multiple sclerosis, enrolled in a pregnancy study. Both conserved end residues are part of each CDR3. Clone size appears in some rows only: once, few, many, or a class for an expanded clone.

TRBV2	NA	TRBJ2-1	CANRQGNNEQFF
TRBV7-9	NA	TRBJ2-2	CASSKRAGVTGELFF
TRBV9	NA	TRBJ2-1	CASSVGIAGGPHNEQFF
TRBV7-9	NA	TRBJ2-1	CASSPRSAGPHNEQFF
TRBV6-1	NA	TRBJ2-1	CASRRDRARVNEQFF
TRBV18	NA	TRBJ2-7	CASSRFGTPGDEQYF
TRBV28	NA	TRBJ2-7	CASTHPDRPYEQYF
TRBV29-1	NA	TRBJ2-3	CSATSRGSTDTQYF
TRBV6-5	NA	TRBJ1-6	CASSQATGFRSPLHF
TRBV19	NA	TRBJ1-1	CASSSHGTGVGTEAFF
TRBV5-1	NA	TRBJ2-1	CASSFLGSSYNEQFF
TRBV27	NA	TRBJ1-2	CASSLSRGPHYGYTF
TRBV5-1	NA	TRBJ1-2	CASSFGVLAGRDSSNYGYTF
TRBV5-4	NA	TRBJ2-5	CASSLVAGGSGTPYF
TRBV12-5	NA	TRBJ2-1	CASGYLAGGDEQFF
TRBV18	once	TRBJ2-3	CASSPRPTGGRTDTQYF
TRBV4-2	NA	TRBJ2-7	CASSRAGGRHSYEQYF
TRBV5-6	NA	TRBJ2-5	CASRNAREQETQYF
TRBV30	once	TRBJ2-7	CAWGQNAYEQYF
TRBV6-4	few	TRBJ1-1	CASSVHPGVRTEAFF
TRBV6-5	NA	TRBJ2-3	CASRIDRTTDTQYF
TRBV28	NA	TRBJ2-7	CASSPSGAGVGEQYF
TRBV15	NA	TRBJ2-2	CATSSKGRGYTGELFF
TRBV19	NA	TRBJ1-1	CASSIEQGRLTAEAFF
TRBV5-8	NA	TRBJ1-4	CASSAGDRLNEKLFF
TRBV7-8	NA	TRBJ2-1	CASSQRGYDNEQFF
TRBV18	once	TRBJ2-7	CASSPLGAGEGEQYF
TRBV19	NA	TRBJ2-5	CASRIQGGETQYF
TRBV12-5	NA	TRBJ2-3	CASGLGKTGGSDTQYF
TRBV28	NA	TRBJ1-4	CASTGATNEKLFF
TRBV9	NA	TRBJ2-7	CASSPGGGNEQYF
TRBV2	NA	TRBJ2-1	CASSEAAPQFF
TRBV4-1	NA	TRBJ1-1	CASSQLEYGTEAFF
TRBV6-6	NA	TRBJ1-4	CASRGEELFF
TRBV30	few	TRBJ1-2	CARFQGAGGYTF
TRBV28	NA	TRBJ1-5	CASSLDRQGQPQHF
TRBV6-1	NA	TRBJ1-3	CASGPFPGGNTIYF
TRBV18	NA	TRBJ1-3	CASSPASGASSGNTIYF
TRBV6-5	NA	NA	CASSYSLRQVYEQYF
TRBV5-6	NA	TRBJ2-4	CASSSRLLAKNIQYF
TRBV29-1	NA	TRBJ1-5	CASGEGGGNQPQHF
TRBV6-4	NA	TRBJ1-4	CASRPGQYNEKLFF
TRBV29-1	NA	TRBJ2-1	CSVVRRDDYNEQFF
TRBV28	NA	TRBJ1-5	CASSSGQGSQPQHF
TRBV7-6	once	TRBJ2-5	CASSLASGSLALATQYF